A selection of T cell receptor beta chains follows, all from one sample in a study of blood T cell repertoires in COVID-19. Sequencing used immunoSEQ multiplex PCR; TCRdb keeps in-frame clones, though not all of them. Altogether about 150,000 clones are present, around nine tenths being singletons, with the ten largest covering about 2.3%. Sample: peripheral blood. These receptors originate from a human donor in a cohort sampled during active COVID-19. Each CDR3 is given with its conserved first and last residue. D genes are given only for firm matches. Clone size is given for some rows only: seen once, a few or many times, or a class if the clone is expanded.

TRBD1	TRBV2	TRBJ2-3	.	CASSRGQGKITDTQYF	TGTGCCAGCAGTCGGGGACAGGGTAAAATCACAGATACGCAGTATTTT
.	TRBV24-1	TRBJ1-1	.	CATSELTGNGSMNTEAFF	TGTGCCACCAGTGAGCTGACAGGAAATGGGTCAATGAACACTGAAGCTTTCTTT
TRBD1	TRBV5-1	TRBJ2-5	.	CASSDGQGQETQYF	TGCGCCAGCAGCGACGGACAGGGCCAAGAGACCCAGTACTTC
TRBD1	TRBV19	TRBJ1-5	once	CASSQGASGNQPQHF	TGTGCCAGTAGTCAGGGGGCCTCGGGCAATCAGCCCCAGCATTTT
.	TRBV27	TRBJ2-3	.	CASSFSRGTDTQYF	TGTGCCAGCAGTTTTAGTAGAGGGACAGATACGCAGTATTTT
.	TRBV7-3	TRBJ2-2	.	CASSLVRGGGTGELFF	TGTGCCAGCAGCTTAGTACGGGGAGGGGGCACCGGGGAGCTGTTTTTT
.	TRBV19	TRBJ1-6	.	CASSLDSIGSPLHF	TGTGCCAGTAGTTTGGACAGTATCGGATCACCCCTCCACTTT
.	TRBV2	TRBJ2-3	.	CARTQGTDTQYF	TGTGCCAGAACTCAAGGCACAGATACGCAGTATTTT
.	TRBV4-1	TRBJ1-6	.	CASGEGRSYNSPLHF	TGCGCCAGCGGGGAGGGGAGGTCCTATAATTCACCCCTCCACTTT
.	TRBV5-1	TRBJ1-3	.	CASSVLAGPGNTIYF	TGCGCCAGCAGCGTACTAGCAGGGCCTGGAAACACCATATATTTT
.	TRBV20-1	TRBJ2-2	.	CSASNRVTNTGELFF	TGCAGTGCTAGTAACAGGGTAACGAACACCGGGGAGCTGTTTTTT
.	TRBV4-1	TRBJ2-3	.	CASSQVESTDTQYF	TGCGCCAGCAGCCAAGTCGAGAGCACAGATACGCAGTATTTT
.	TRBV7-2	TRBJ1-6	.	CASSLSRGAMVPLHF	TGTGCCAGCAGCTTATCGCGGGGGGCGATGGTACCCCTCCACTTT
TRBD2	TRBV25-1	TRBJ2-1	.	CASSVSPWRGGYNEQFF	TGTGCCAGCAGTGTATCTCCCTGGCGGGGGGGGTACAATGAGCAGTTCTTC
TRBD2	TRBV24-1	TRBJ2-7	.	CATSDSTLPAGVHEQYF	TGTGCCACCAGTGATTCCACACTCCCAGCGGGAGTCCACGAGCAGTACTTC
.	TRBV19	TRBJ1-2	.	CASEVTGTYGYTF	TGTGCCAGTGAGGTAACAGGTACCTATGGCTACACCTTC
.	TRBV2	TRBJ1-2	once	CASSPGLWDYGYTF	TGTGCCAGCAGTCCGGGACTTTGGGACTATGGCTACACCTTC
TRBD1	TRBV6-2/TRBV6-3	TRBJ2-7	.	CASSPGQARISYEQYF	TGTGCCAGCAGCCCTGGACAGGCCCGAATCTCCTACGAGCAGTACTTC
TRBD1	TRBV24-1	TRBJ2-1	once	CATRQGPYNEQFF	TGTGCCACGCGACAGGGACCCTACAATGAGCAGTTCTTC
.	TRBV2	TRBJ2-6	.	CASRYDTSGANVLTF	TGTGCCAGCAGGTACGACACCTCTGGGGCCAACGTCCTGACTTTC
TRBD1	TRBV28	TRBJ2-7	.	CASSSPRQGFAYEQYF	TGTGCCAGCAGTTCCCCTCGACAGGGATTCGCCTACGAGCAGTACTTC
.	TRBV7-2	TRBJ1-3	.	CASSLAGGRTGNTIYF	TGTGCCAGCAGCTTAGCGGGGGGGAGGACTGGAAACACCATATATTTT
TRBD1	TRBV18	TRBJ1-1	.	CASSPDRGNTEAFF	TGTGCCAGCTCGCCGGACAGGGGGAACACTGAAGCTTTCTTT
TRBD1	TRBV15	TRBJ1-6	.	CATSRARSAGGNSPLHF	TGTGCCACCAGCAGAGCTCGTTCGGCAGGGGGAAATTCACCCCTCCACTTT
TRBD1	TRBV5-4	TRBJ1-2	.	CASSSGTGQNGYTF	TGTGCCAGCAGCTCAGGGACAGGGCAAAATGGCTACACCTTC
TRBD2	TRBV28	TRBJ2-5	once	CASGLPGGTSGSVRAETQYF	TGTGCCAGCGGCCTCCCCGGAGGGACTAGCGGGAGTGTGAGGGCAGAGACCCAGTACTTC
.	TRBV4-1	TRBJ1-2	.	CASSQEGGRYNYGYTF	TGCGCCAGCAGCCAAGAAGGAGGCAGGTATAACTATGGCTACACCTTC
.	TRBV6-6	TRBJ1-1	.	CASISTGRRTEAFF	TGTGCCAGCATTTCTACAGGCCGCCGTACTGAAGCTTTCTTT
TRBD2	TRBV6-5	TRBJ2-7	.	CASRKTSGEQYF	TGTGCCAGCAGGAAAACTAGCGGCGAGCAGTACTTC
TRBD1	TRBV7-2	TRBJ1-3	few	CASSSDRGPGNTIYF	TGTGCCAGCAGCTCTGACAGGGGACCCGGAAACACCATATATTTT
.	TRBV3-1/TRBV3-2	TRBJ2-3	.	CASSQDSSTSTDTQYF	TGTGCCAGCAGCCAAGATAGCTCAACTAGCACAGATACGCAGTATTTT
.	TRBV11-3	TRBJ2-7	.	CASSSVRQGKYF	TGTGCCAGCAGCTCGGTCAGGCAGGGTAAGTACTTC
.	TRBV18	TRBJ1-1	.	CASSPQGLDTEAFF	TGTGCCAGCTCACCACAGGGGTTGGACACTGAAGCTTTCTTT
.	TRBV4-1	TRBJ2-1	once	CASSQPSYGKNTDEQFF	TGCGCCAGCAGCCAACCTTCGTACGGGAAAAATACCGATGAGCAGTTCTTC
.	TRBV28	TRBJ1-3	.	CASSQPPGTGNTIYF	TGTGCCAGCAGCCAACCCCCAGGGACTGGAAACACCATATATTTT
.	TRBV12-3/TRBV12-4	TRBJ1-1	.	CASSFSVTSEAFF	TGTGCCAGCAGTTTTTCAGTTACCTCTGAAGCTTTCTTT
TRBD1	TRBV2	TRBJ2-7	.	CASSGARQGVGRYEQYF	TGTGCCAGCAGTGGTGCTAGACAGGGAGTCGGTCGCTACGAGCAGTACTTC
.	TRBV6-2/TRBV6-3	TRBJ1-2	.	CASSLRQAPGYGYTF	TGTGCCAGCAGTTTGAGACAGGCCCCTGGATATGGCTACACCTTC
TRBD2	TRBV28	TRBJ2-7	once	CASSLLSGSNEQYF	TGTGCCAGCAGTTTGCTTAGCGGGAGCAACGAGCAGTACTTC
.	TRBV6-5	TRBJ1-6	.	CASSYFSGSNSPLHF	TGTGCCAGCAGTTACTTCTCGGGGAGCAATTCACCCCTCCACTTT
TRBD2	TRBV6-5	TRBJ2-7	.	CASSYSTSALSYEQYF	TGTGCCAGCAGTTACTCGACTAGCGCTTTATCCTACGAGCAGTACTTC
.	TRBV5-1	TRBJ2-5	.	CASSLFSGTLQETQYF	TGCGCCAGCAGCTTGTTCTCCGGGACACTTCAAGAGACCCAGTACTTC